A single TCR beta chain is shown here with its context. What antigen it recognizes has not been identified. Base-call qualities are not available, and no considerably larger clone is one nucleotide away. Healthy HIV-negative adults with no recently reported acute infections or vaccinations were included as donors. Every donor was a Caucasian adult residing in Nashville, Tennessee, USA. CD4+ T cells were enriched by magnetic negative selection, after which naive cells were positively selected on CD45RA and the negative fraction was taken as the memory subset. Blood was obtained by leukapheresis, after which PBMCs were separated by Ficoll-Histopaque density gradient centrifugation and cryopreserved in liquid nitrogen vapor phase. Analytical flow cytometry was used to check the purity and quantity of every magnetically sorted T cell population. From each sorted fraction, genomic DNA was isolated and quantified by UV absorbance on a Nanodrop 2000c.

These data come from a study of shared clonotypes between healthy human individuals (dated by TCRdb to 2019 to 2021). With respect to the entire study: Three men and a couple of women, aged 18 to 49 years, made up the cohort. Per donor, three plates each were used for CD4 naive and CD4 memory, two for CD8 naive, and one for CD8 memory. Blood TCR repertoires of about 5 healthy adults were deeply sequenced to estimate repertoire size and the extent of clonotype sharing between individuals. Libraries were prepared and TCR repertoires were sequenced by different laboratories using diverse techniques, in order to increase sequencing depth and limit assay-specific biases. Per donor, leukapheresis produced somewhere between about 0.85 and 8.9 billion PBMCs. General study outcomes and caveats: Even with the large sequencing depth, rarefaction of the sorted-subset datasets indicated that sequencing was incomplete. Naive subsets generally had larger estimated clonotype richness than memory subsets. Sampling was limited to blood, and TCR repertoires in tissue likely differ from TCR repertoires in blood. The small number of donors limited the genetic and exposure-history diversity represented. When several donors were compared, the shared fraction of clonotypes was about 5.4% for naive CD4, about 4% for naive CD8, more than 2% for memory CD4, and 0.35% to 0.4% for memory CD8. Compared with non-shared clonotypes, clonotypes shared by all four sorted-subset donors had higher generation probabilities. Based on pairwise subsampling, the degree of clonotype sharing among donors was expected to be affected by sequencing depth.

TCR CDR3 regions were amplified from genomic DNA by multiplex PCR using the deep immunoSEQ assay. Genomic DNA extracted from each cell subset was distributed evenly over all wells of several immunoSEQ 96-well plates, and each plate served as one replicate. For sorted subsets, each replicate PCR was loaded with roughly 200 ng genomic DNA, equivalent to 30,000 or so T cell genomes. Purified libraries were measured with a Qubit 3.0 fluorometer, size-checked on a Bioanalyzer 2100, and measured again with the KAPA Library Quantification kit. Every immunoSEQ 96-well plate was sequenced on a dedicated single-read 150-cycle Illumina NextSeq 550 flow cell. The study's processing was this. Because the immunoSEQ output included only junctional sequences and no quality scores, the filtering could not be the same as the filtering used for full-length reads. To assign V/J genes and CDR3, sequences were annotated against IMGT germline references using PyIR, a Python wrapper for IgBLAST v1.9. Reads were filtered out if the reads had weak V/J assignments (E-value above 1e-6), no CDR3, stop codons, out-of-frame junctions, or ambiguous translated residues. V3J clonotypes were defined as sequences sharing the same inferred V gene, J gene, and CDR3 amino acid sequence. Percentage overlap between repertoires was computed as shared unique clonotypes divided by the size of the smaller repertoire. Repertoire richness was assessed with RTK rarefaction, the Chao1 estimator, and Recon v2.1 estimates of unobserved clonotypes. For all TCRbeta clonotypes obtained by the gDNA method from a few donors, generation probabilities were computed with OLGA. TCRdb re-hosts the immuneACCESS table, in-frame sequences only. Its copies lack some clones; in the studies checked, an unresolved V gene accounts for under half of them, and the cause for the rest is not known. For V, J and clone size, that table is used; D and trimming come from the DNA. The table for this sample lists millions of clones; around 90% of them were counted only once. Of the sample, under 0.15% is held by the ten largest clones.

Germline trimming amounts to 2 bases on V and 6 bases on J, with 8 as the count of junction bases outside the gene matches. Sequences MNHEY (CDR1) and SVGAGI (CDR2) are obtained from the germline V gene. The CDR3 runs 15 amino acids, cysteine and phenylalanine included. The DNA shown is the 45-base CDR3, in frame from base 1. The clonotype originates from a man aged 18 to 30 in good health. This receptor chain uses TRBV6-5 and TRBJ2-7, with 9 bases matching TRBD2. Specimen: naive CD4+ T cells sorted from blood. This sample's cell subset or site label indicates: CD45RA+ positively selected. The DNA sequence follows: TGTGCCAGCAGTTACATTTCTCTAGCGGGAAGCGAGCAGTACTTC. It translates as CASSYISLAGSEQYF.